This is a list of T cell receptor beta chains from one sample in a study of response to subunit inactivated influenza vaccine. TCRdb re-called the RT-PCR reads with MiXCR, one entry per CDR3 protein. This table holds about 190,000 distinct CDR3 sequences, 14% found once. The sequencing used CD8+ T cells sorted from PBMCs, collected roughly 5 days after vaccination. These TCRs come from a man aged 50 or older who received an inactivated influenza vaccine. CDR3s include the opening cysteine and the closing phenylalanine or tryptophan. A D gene is named only where the DNA matches it firmly. Rows may omit the clone size; those that give it use once, few, many or a size class.

>few|-|13|TRBJ1-3|TRBV29-1
CSVRHFSGNTIYF
TGCAGCGTTCGGCATTTCTCTGGAAACACCATATATTTT
>-|-|18|TRBJ2-3|TRBV6-5
CASSYSPELAVNTDTQYF
TGTGCCAGCAGTTACTCCCCGGAGTTAGCGGTAAACACAGATACGCAGTATTTT
>-|-|14|TRBJ2-1|TRBV7-7
CASSRLQGGNEQFF
TGTGCTAGCAGCCGGTTACAGGGAGGCAATGAGCAGTTCTTC
>few|-|13|TRBJ2-5|TRBV7-6
CASSLNGARSQYF
TGTGCCAGCAGCTTAAATGGGGCTAGGTCCCAGTACTTC
>-|TRBD2|16|TRBJ2-3|TRBV28
CASSLGLAGSTDTQYF
TGTGCCAGCAGCCTCGGACTAGCGGGGAGTACAGATACGCAGTATTTT
>-|-|15|TRBJ2-7|TRBV28
CASSLLRGSSYEQYF
TGTGCCAGCAGTTTACTACGGGGCAGCTCCTACGAGCAGTACTTC
>-|-|19|TRBJ2-1|TRBV6-1
CASSEFISEVNWGDNEQFF
TGTGCCAGCAGTGAATTTATTTCAGAGGTGAACTGGGGGGACAATGAGCAGTTCTTC
>-|-|15|TRBJ2-7|TRBV7-9
CASSLGEQGPYEQYF
TGTGCCAGCAGCTTAGGGGAACAGGGCCCCTACGAGCAGTACTTC
>-|TRBD2|18|TRBJ2-3|TRBV29-1
CSVERAGTDWTSTDTQYF
TGCAGCGTTGAGAGAGCGGGAACGGATTGGACTAGCACAGATACGCAGTATTTT
>few|TRBD1|15|TRBJ2-7|TRBV9
CASSPRQGGFEEQYF
TGTGCCAGCAGCCCCCGACAGGGCGGTTTTGAAGAGCAGTACTTC
>many|-|14|TRBJ2-7|TRBV9
CASSPTGVGVEQYF
TGTGCCAGCAGCCCGACGGGAGTGGGAGTCGAGCAGTACTTC
>few|TRBD2|13|TRBJ2-7|TRBV7-3
CASSLQGGGEQYF
TGTGCCAGCAGCTTACAGGGCGGGGGGGAGCAGTACTTC
>-|TRBD2|14|TRBJ2-3|TRBV12-3/TRBV12-4
CASSPRGGSDTQYF
TGTGCCAGCAGTCCCCGGGGGGGATCAGATACGCAGTATTTT
>few|TRBD1|15|TRBJ1-2|TRBV7-8
CASSLTQTGAYGYTF
TGTGCCAGCAGCCTTACCCAGACAGGGGCCTATGGCTACACCTTC
>-|TRBD1|13|TRBJ2-1|TRBV11-2
CASSLTGHNEQFF
TGTGCCAGCAGCTTGACAGGGCACAATGAGCAGTTCTTC
>-|TRBD2|15|TRBJ2-5|TRBV15
CATSRSSGGQETQYF
TGTGCCACCAGCAGGTCTAGCGGGGGGCAAGAGACCCAGTACTTC
>-|-|13|TRBJ1-1|TRBV7-9
CASRGELNTEAFF
TGTGCCAGCAGGGGGGAGTTGAACACTGAAGCTTTCTTT
>many|-|12|TRBJ2-7|TRBV24-1
CATSDGSTLQYF
TGTGCCACCAGTGATGGGAGCACTCTACAGTACTTC
>few|-|17|TRBJ2-2|TRBV7-6
CASSLDPRNEDTGELFF
TGTGCCAGCAGCTTAGATCCAAGGAACGAGGACACCGGGGAGCTGTTTTTT
>many|-|14|TRBJ2-2|TRBV7-8
CASSSTGITGELFF
TGTGCCAGCAGCTCCACAGGGATCACCGGGGAGCTGTTTTTT
>-|-|14|TRBJ2-1|TRBV6-1
CASSELGAGNEQFF
TGTGCCAGCAGTGAACTGGGGGCGGGAAATGAGCAGTTCTTC
>few|TRBD2|17|TRBJ2-7|TRBV15
CATSGYLAGHSSYEQYF
TGTGCCACCAGCGGATATTTAGCGGGCCACAGCTCCTACGAGCAGTACTTC
>many|TRBD1|17|TRBJ1-2|TRBV4-3
CASSQVLDRGRGYGYTF
TGCGCCAGCAGCCAAGTCCTCGACAGGGGGCGCGGCTATGGCTACACCTTC
>-|TRBD2|16|TRBJ2-7|TRBV6-2/TRBV6-3
CASSLTSGRAIHEQYF
TGTGCCAGCAGCCTGACTAGCGGGAGGGCCATCCACGAGCAGTACTTC
>once|TRBD2|17|TRBJ2-6|TRBV19
CASRRLAGSPGANVLTF
TGTGCCAGTCGAAGGCTAGCGGGATCTCCTGGGGCCAACGTCCTGACTTTC
>many|TRBD2|16|TRBJ2-1|TRBV28
CASSLGLAGAYNEQFF
TGTGCCAGCAGTCTTGGACTAGCGGGAGCCTACAATGAGCAGTTCTTC
>-|TRBD1|13|TRBJ2-7|TRBV29-1
CSARQGHSYEQYF
TGCAGCGCCAGACAGGGACACAGCTACGAGCAGTACTTC
>many|-|17|TRBJ2-3|TRBV12-3/TRBV12-4
CASSYSWFGRGSDTQYF
TGTGCCAGCAGTTATTCGTGGTTTGGCAGGGGCTCAGATACGCAGTATTTT
>-|TRBD1|15|TRBJ2-7|TRBV28
CASSLWTGPTYEQYF
TGTGCCAGCAGTTTATGGACAGGGCCCACCTACGAGCAGTACTTC
>many|-|14|TRBJ1-5|TRBV5-5
CASSLGLYNQPQHF
TGTGCCAGCAGCTTGGGACTTTACAATCAGCCCCAGCATTTT
>few|-|14|TRBJ2-7|TRBV20-1
CSARASGMTYEQYF
TGCAGTGCTAGAGCATCCGGTATGACCTACGAGCAGTACTTC
>few|TRBD1|14|TRBJ2-7|TRBV6-5
CASSWTGDSYEQYF
TGTGCCAGCAGTTGGACAGGCGACTCCTACGAGCAGTACTTC
>few|TRBD2|17|TRBJ2-5|TRBV11-2
CASSPAGTSGGIETQYF
TGTGCCAGCAGCCCGGCCGGGACTAGCGGGGGAATAGAGACCCAGTACTTC
>-|-|17|TRBJ2-5|TRBV4-3
CASSQGLGGGVVETQYF
TGCGCCAGCAGCCAAGGGCTGGGGGGGGGCGTCGTGGAGACCCAGTACTTC
>few|-|13|TRBJ2-7|TRBV6-1
CASREGQFYEQYF
TGTGCCAGCAGGGAGGGACAGTTCTACGAGCAGTACTTC
>-|-|14|TRBJ2-1|TRBV5-6
CASSLPGPQNEQFF
TGTGCCAGCAGCTTACCGGGACCTCAGAATGAGCAGTTCTTC
>-|-|16|TRBJ2-2|TRBV7-9
CASSWYLGFDTGELFF
TGTGCCAGCAGCTGGTACCTTGGGTTTGACACCGGGGAGCTGTTTTTT
>-|-|16|TRBJ2-1|TRBV12-3/TRBV12-4
CASSLALPGHYNEQFF
TGTGCCAGCAGTTTAGCACTCCCGGGACATTACAATGAGCAGTTCTTC
>few|TRBD2|15|TRBJ2-1|TRBV5-6
CASRPGLAAWNEQFF
TGTGCCAGCAGGCCGGGGCTAGCGGCCTGGAATGAGCAGTTCTTC
>-|-|17|TRBJ2-1|TRBV4-3
CASSQEDPLSSYNEQFF
TGCGCCAGCAGCCAAGAAGATCCACTGAGCTCCTACAATGAGCAGTTCTTC
>many|TRBD2|16|TRBJ2-1|TRBV4-3
CASSQSLAGNYNEQFF
TGCGCCAGCAGCCAGTCCCTAGCGGGAAACTACAATGAGCAGTTCTTC
>few|TRBD1|13|TRBJ2-7|TRBV15
CATSGLMGQEPFF
TGTGCCACCAGCGGCTTAATGGGACAGGAGCCTTTCTTC
>few|TRBD1|16|TRBJ2-1|TRBV9
CASSAGTGASYNEQFF
TGTGCCAGCAGCGCCGGGACAGGGGCTTCCTACAATGAGCAGTTCTTC
>many|-|13|TRBJ2-1|TRBV12-3/TRBV12-4
CASSLQGPNSLFF
TGTGCCAGCAGTTTGCAGGGACCCAACAGCCTCTTCTTC
>few|-|12|TRBJ2-3|TRBV28
CASTTGADTQYF
TGTGCCAGCACTACAGGCGCAGATACGCAGTATTTT
>-|TRBD1|16|TRBJ2-1|TRBV6-1
CASSTTGTGFFYEQFF
TGTGCCAGCAGTACAACCGGGACAGGGTTTTTCTATGAGCAGTTCTTC
>many|-|14|TRBJ2-7|TRBV4-3
CASSQDRDSYEQYF
TGCGCCAGCAGCCAAGATAGGGATTCCTACGAGCAGTACTTC
>-|-|15|TRBJ2-3|TRBV5-1
CASSADGLRTDTQYF
TGCGCCAGCAGCGCAGACGGGCTCCGCACAGATACGCAGTATTTT
>-|TRBD1|18|TRBJ2-7|TRBV27
CASSPTPGGGESFGEQYF
TGTGCCAGCAGTCCTACTCCAGGGGGCGGTGAGTCTTTTGGGGAGCAGTACTTC
>-|-|16|TRBJ1-1|TRBV9
CASSEPGGGKNTEAFF
TGTGCCAGCAGCGAGCCTGGTGGGGGAAAGAACACTGAAGCTTTCTTT